The 5 T cell receptor beta chains below all came from one sample that was sequenced in a study of metastatic and nonmetastatic thyroid tumors. Patients were all untreated before their thyroid surgery. Using MiXCR, TCRdb reanalyzed the PCR reads. The sample shows around 15,000 clones, around a fifth of them seen only once. The specimen sequenced was adjacent normal tissue. The receptor source for this set is a female donor with papillary thyroid cancer or a benign thyroid nodule (not recorded which). Some clones in this sample may be carry-over from other donors' samples.

In this sample, this clone turned up a few times. The chain has TRBV7-9 and TRBJ2-2; D ambiguous. In germline, CDR1 is SEHNR, CDR2 FQNEAQ (reference sequence). V lost 5 bases and J 2 bases, leaving 12 bases between the germline ends. The CDR3 contains 15 residues. In DNA form, the CDR3 reads TGTGCCAGCAGCCCCGTCGGGCCCAACACCGGGGAGCTGTTTTTT. It is translated as CASSPVGPNTGELFF. The full variable domain, in which reference TRBV7-9 and TRBJ2-2 provide the parts outside the CDR3, is DTGVSQNPRHKITKRGQNVTFRCDPISEHNRLYWYRQTLGQGPEFLTYFQNEAQLEKSRLLSDRFSAERPKGSFSTLEIQRTEQGDSAMYLCASSPVGPNTGELFFGEGSRLTVL.

In its sample, this clone was seen a few times. The rearrangement links TRBV6-1 to TRBJ2-3; 11 positions match TRBD2. Losses at the gene ends were 0 bases for V and 0 bases for J; bases not matched to a gene: 5. Germline V CDR1 and CDR2: MNHNS, SASEGT. The CDR3 sequence is 18 residues long. The CDR3: CASSEAGGTSGSTDTQYF. CDR3 nucleotide sequence: TGTGCCAGCAGTGAAGCCGGCGGGACTAGCGGTAGCACAGATACGCAGTATTTT.

This clone came up a few times. The chain is built from TRBV6-6 and TRBJ1-2, with unresolved D. V gave up 0 bases and J gave up 5 bases, with 4 bases separating them. CDR3 length equals 12 residues. Germline V CDR1 and CDR2: MNHNY, SVGAGI (reference sequence). For the CDR3, the DNA is TGTGCCAGCAGTTACTCAGGGTATGGCTACACCTTC. This codes for CASSYSGYGYTF.

This clone appeared a few times. The V gene is TRBV7-9, the J gene TRBJ1-1; D is perhaps TRBD1 (5 bases). The CDR3 spans 14 residues. Germline values: CDR1 SEHNR, CDR2 FQNEAQ (reference sequence). V was shortened by 3 bases and J by 6 bases, with 14 bases between the two germline ends. CDR3 bases: TGTGCCAGCAGCTTTTTGGAGTGGGGCCCTGAAGCTTTCTTT. Encoded protein: CASSFLEWGPEAFF.

This clone was detected once. The genes are TRBV11-2 and TRBJ2-5; D perhaps matches TRBD2 (5 bases). The V gene's germline CDR1 is SGHAT and CDR2 FQNNGV. The CDR3 length is 19 residues. V lost 1 base and J lost 4, with 25 bases in between. In DNA form, the CDR3 reads TGTGCCAGCAGCTTAGTTCCAATGGGTCTAGCCCCTGGTCGAGAGACCCAGTACTTC. Translation gives CASSLVPMGLAPGRETQYF. The variable domain in full, with the rest retrieved from reference TRBV11-2 and TRBJ2-5, is EAGVAQSPRYKIIEKRQSVAFWCNPISGHATLYWYQQILGQGPKLLIQFQNNGVVDDSQLPKDRFSAERLKGVDSTLKIQPAKLEDSAVYLCASSLVPMGLAPGRETQYFGPGTRLLVL.